This T cell receptor (beta chain) was sequenced in a study of blood T cell repertoires in COVID-19. Recruits, aged roughly 18 to 100 years, lived in 20 to 30 US areas. Cohorts were assigned according to the clinical history that participants reported. The ends lost 6 bases at V and 4 bases at J; junction bases unmatched: 8. The length of the CDR3 is 16 residues. Germline CDR1 and CDR2: SGHVS and FQNEAQ. The authors' processing: Quantification of nucleated cells was approximated via reference gene primer amplification. The table came from immunoSEQ multiplex PCR; TCRdb's copy has only in-frame clones and leaves some out. V, J and clone size are taken as reported in that table, and D and trimming were inferred from the DNA itself. The repertoire holds 100,000 to 150,000 clones, with about 80% as singletons.

The chain recombines TRBV7-8 with TRBJ1-3; TRBD1 agrees at 11 bases. This clonotype was sampled from a man aged 40-55 years with acute COVID-19. Sequencing was carried out using PBMCs or T cells enriched from blood (not recorded which). CDR3: CASSLTGQGAGNTIYF. CDR3 coding DNA: TGTGCCAGCAGTTTGACAGGACAGGGGGCAGGAAACACCATATATTTT.